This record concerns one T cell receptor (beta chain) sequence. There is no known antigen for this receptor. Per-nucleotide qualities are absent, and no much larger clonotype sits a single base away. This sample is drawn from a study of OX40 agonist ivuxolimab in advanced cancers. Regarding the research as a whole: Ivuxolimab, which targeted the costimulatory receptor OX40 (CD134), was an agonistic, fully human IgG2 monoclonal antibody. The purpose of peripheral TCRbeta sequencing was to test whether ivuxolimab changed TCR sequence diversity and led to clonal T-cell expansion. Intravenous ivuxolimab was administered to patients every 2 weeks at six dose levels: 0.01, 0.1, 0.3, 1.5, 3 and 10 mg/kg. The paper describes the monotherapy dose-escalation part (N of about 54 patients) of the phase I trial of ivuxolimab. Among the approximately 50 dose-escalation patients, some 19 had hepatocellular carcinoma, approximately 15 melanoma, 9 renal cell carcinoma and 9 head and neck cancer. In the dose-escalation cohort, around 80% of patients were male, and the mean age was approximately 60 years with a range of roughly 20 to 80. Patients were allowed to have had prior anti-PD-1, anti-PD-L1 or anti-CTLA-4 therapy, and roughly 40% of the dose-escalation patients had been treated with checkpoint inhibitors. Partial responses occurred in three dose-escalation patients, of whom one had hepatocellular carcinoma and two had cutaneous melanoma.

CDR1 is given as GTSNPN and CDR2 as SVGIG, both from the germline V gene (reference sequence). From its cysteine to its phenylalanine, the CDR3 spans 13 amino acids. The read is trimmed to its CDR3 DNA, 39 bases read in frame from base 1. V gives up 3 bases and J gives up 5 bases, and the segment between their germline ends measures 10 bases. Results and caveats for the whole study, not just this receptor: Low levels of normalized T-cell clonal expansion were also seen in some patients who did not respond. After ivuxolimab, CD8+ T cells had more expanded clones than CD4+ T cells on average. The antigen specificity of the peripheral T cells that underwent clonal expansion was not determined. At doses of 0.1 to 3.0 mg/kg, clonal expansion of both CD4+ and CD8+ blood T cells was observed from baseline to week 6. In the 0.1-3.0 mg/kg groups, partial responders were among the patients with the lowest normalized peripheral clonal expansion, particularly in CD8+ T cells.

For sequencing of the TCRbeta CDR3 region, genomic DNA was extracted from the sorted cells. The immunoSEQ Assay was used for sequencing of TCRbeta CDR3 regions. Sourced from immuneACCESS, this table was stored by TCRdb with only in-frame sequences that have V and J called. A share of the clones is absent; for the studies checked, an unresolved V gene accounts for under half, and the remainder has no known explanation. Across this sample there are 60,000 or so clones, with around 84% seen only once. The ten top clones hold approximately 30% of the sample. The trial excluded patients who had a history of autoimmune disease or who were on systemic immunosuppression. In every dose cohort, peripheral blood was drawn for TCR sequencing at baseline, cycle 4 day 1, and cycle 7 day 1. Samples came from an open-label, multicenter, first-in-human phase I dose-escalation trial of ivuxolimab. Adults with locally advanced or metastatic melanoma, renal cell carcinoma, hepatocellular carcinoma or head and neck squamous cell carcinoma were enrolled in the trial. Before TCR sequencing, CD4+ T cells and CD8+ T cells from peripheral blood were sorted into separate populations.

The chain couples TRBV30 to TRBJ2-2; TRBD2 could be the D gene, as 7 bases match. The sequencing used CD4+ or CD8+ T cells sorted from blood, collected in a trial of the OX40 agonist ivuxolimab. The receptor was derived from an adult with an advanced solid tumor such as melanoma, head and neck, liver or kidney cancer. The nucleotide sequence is TGTGCCTGGAGCAGGGGAGGGACCGGGGAGCTGTTTTTT. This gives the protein CAWSRGGTGELFF.